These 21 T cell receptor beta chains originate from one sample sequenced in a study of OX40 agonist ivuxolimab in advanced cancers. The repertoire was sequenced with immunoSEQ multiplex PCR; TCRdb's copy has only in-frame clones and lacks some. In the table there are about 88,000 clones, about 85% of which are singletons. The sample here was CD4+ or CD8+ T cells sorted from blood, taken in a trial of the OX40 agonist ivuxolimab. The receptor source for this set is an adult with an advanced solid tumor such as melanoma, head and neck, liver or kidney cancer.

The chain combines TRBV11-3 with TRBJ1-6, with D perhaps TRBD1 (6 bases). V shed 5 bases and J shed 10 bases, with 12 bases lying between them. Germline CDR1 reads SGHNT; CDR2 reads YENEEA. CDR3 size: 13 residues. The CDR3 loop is CASSPGRGSPLHF. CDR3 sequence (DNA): TGTGCCAGCAGCCCTGGTAGGGGGTCACCCCTCCACTTT.

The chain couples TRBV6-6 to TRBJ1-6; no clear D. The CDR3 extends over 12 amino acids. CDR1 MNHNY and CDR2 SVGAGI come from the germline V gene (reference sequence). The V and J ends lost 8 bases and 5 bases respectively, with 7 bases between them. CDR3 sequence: CASFQNNSPLHF. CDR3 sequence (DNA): TGTGCCAGCTTTCAGAATAATTCACCCCTCCACTTT.

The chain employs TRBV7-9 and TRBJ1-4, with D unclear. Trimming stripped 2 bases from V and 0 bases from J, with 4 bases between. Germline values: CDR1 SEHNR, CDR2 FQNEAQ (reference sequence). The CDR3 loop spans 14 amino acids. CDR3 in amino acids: CASSLWSTNEKLFF. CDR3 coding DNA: TGTGCCAGCAGCTTATGGTCAACTAATGAAAAACTGTTTTTT.

The CDR3, as DNA: TGTGCCTGGAGACTACAGGGTGCAACTAATGAAAAACTGTTTTTT. This translates into CAWRLQGATNEKLFF. The chain combines TRBV30 with TRBJ1-4, with a weak D call TRBD1 (6 bases). This CDR3 spans 15 amino acids. Germline CDR1 GTSNPN, CDR2 SVGIG (reference sequence). Trimming cost V 3 bases and J 0 bases, with 11 bases left between them.

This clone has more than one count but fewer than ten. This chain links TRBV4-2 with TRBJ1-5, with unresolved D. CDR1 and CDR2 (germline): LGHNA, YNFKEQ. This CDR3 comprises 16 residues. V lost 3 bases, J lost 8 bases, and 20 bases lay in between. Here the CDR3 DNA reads TGTGCCAGCAGCCACTCAAGGGCTGGGGTCTTGGAGCCCCAGCATTTT. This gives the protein CASSHSRAGVLEPQHF.

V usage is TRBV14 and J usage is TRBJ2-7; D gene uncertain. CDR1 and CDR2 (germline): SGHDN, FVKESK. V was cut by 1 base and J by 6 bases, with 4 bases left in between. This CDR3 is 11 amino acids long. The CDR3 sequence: CASSQVLEQYF. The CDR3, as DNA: TGTGCCAGCAGCCAAGTGCTCGAGCAGTACTTC.

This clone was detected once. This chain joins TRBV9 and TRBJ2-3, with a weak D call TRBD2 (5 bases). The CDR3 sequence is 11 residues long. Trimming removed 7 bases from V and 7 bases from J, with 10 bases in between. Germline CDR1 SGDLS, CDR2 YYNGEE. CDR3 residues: CASSEGYTQYF. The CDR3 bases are TGTGCCAGCTCCGAGGGATATACGCAGTATTTT.

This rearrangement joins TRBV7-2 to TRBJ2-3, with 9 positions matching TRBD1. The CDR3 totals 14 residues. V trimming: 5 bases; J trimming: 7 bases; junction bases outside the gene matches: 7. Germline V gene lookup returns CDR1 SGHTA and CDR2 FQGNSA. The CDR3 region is CASSRSNRGHTQYF. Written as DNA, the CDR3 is TGTGCCAGCAGCAGATCCAACAGGGGGCATACGCAGTATTTT.

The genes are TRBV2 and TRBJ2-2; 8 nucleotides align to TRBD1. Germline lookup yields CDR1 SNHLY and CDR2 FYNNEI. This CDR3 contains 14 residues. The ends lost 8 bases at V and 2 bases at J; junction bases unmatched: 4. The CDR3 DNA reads TGTGCCAGCCAGACAGGGGTCAACACCGGGGAGCTGTTTTTT. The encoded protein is CASQTGVNTGELFF.

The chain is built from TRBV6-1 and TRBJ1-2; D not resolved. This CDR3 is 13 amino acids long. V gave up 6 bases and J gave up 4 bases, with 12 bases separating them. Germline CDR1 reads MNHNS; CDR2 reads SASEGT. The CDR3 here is CASRPGLLYGYTF. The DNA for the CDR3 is TGTGCCAGCAGGCCGGGCCTGCTCTATGGCTACACCTTC.

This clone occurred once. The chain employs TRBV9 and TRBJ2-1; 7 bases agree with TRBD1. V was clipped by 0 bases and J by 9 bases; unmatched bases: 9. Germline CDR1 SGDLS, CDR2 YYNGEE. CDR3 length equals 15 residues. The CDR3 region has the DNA TGTGCCAGCAGCGTAGACAACAGGGGCACAGGTGAGCAGTTCTTC. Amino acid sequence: CASSVDNRGTGEQFF.

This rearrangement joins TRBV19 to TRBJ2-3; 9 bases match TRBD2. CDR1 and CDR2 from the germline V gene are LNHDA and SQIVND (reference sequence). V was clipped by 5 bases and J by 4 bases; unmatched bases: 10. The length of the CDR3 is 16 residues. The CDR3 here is CASSPTAGGPSDTQYF. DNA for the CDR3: TGTGCCAGTAGTCCCACGGCGGGGGGGCCCTCAGATACGCAGTATTTT.

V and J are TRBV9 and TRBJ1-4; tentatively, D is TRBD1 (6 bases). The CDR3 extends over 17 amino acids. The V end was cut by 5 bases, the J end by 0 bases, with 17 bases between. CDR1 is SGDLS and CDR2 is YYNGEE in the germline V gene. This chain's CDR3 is CASSELDSTATNEKLFF. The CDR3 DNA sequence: TGTGCCAGCAGTGAGCTGGACAGCACCGCAACTAATGAAAAACTGTTTTTT. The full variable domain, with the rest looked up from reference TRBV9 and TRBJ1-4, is DSGVTQTPKHLITATGQRVTLRCSPRSGDLSVYWYQQSLDQGLQFLIQYYNGEERAKGNILERFSAQQFPDLHSELNLSSLELGDSALYFCASSELDSTATNEKLFFGSGTQLSVL.

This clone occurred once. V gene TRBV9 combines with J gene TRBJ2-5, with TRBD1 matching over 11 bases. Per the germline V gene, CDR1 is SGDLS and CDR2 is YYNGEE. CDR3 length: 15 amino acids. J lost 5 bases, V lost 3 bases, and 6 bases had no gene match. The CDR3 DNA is TGTGCCAGCAGCGCCAGGACAGGGGGCCCGGAGACCCAGTACTTC. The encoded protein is CASSARTGGPETQYF.

The CDR3 nucleotides are TGTGCCAGCAGCTTTTCCAGTATGAACAATGAGCAGTTCTTC. Encoded protein: CASSFSSMNNEQFF. The V gene is TRBV7-2, the J gene TRBJ2-1; D is unclear. CDR1 and CDR2 from the germline V gene are SGHTA and FQGNSA. The CDR3 sequence is 14 residues long. The V end lost 3 bases, the J end lost 5 bases, and 11 bases lay between the germline ends. Full variable domain (missing parts from reference TRBV7-2 and TRBJ2-1): GAGVSQSPSNKVTEKGKDVELRCDPISGHTALYWYRQSLGQGLEFLIYFQGNSAPDKSGLPSDRFSAERTGGSVSTLTIQRTQQEDSAVYLCASSFSSMNNEQFFGPGTRLTVL.

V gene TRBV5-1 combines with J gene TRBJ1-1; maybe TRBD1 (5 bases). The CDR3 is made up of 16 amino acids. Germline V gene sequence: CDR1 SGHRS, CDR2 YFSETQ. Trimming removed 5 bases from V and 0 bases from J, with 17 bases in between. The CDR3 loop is CASRSWGGDMNTEAFF. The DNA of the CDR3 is TGCGCCAGCAGGAGTTGGGGGGGTGACATGAACACTGAAGCTTTCTTT.

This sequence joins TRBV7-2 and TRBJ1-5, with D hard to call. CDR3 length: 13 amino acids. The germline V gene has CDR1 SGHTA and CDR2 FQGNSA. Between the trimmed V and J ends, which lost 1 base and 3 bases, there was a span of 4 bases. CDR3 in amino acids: CASSLVFNQPQHF. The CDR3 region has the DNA TGTGCCAGCAGCTTAGTCTTCAATCAGCCCCAGCATTTT.

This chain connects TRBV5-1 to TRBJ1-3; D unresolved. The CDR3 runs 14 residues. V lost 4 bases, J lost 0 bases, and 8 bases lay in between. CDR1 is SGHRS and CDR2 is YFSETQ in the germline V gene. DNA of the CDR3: TGCGCCAGCAGCCCCATCGGCTCTGGAAACACCATATATTTT. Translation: CASSPIGSGNTIYF. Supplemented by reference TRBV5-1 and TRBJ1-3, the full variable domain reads KAGVTQTPRYLIKTRGQQVTLSCSPISGHRSVSWYQQTPGQGLQFLFEYFSETQRNKGNFPGRFSGRQFSNSRSEMNVSTLELGDSALYLCASSPIGSGNTIYFGEGSWLTVV.

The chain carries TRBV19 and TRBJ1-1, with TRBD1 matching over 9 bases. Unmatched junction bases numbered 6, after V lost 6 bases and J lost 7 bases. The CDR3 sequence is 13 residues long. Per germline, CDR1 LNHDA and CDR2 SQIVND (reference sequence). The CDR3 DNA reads TGTGCCAGTAGCGGACAGGGGTATGTTGAAGCTTTCTTT. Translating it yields CASSGQGYVEAFF. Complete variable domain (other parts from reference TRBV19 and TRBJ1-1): DGGITQSPKYLFRKEGQNVTLSCEQNLNHDAMYWYRQDPGQGLRLIYYSQIVNDFQKGDIAEGYSVSREKKESFPLTVTSAQKNPTAFYLCASSGQGYVEAFFGQGTRLTVV.

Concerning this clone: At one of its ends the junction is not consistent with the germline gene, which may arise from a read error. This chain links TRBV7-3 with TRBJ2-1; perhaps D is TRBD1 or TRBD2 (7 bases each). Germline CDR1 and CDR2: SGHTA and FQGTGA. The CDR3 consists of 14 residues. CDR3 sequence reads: CASSLQGGRHDQFF. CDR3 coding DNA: TGTGCCAGCAGCCTTCAGGGGGGGCGACATGATCAGTTCTTC.

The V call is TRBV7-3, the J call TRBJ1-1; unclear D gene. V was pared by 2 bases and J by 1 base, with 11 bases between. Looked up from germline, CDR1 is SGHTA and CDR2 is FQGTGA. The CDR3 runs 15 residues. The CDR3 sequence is CASSLYQLKNTEAFF. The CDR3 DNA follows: TGTGCCAGCAGCTTATACCAGCTCAAGAACACTGAAGCTTTCTTT.